This T cell receptor (beta chain) appears in the sequencing data of a study of blood T cells in healthy people across ages. Regarding the study as a whole: As naive T cell percentage varied, TCR beta diversity correlated strongly with it.

For every donor, a draw yielded roughly 10 milliliters of peripheral blood. To note about this clonotype: Its target is not known.

With a J-beta primer mix and a sample-barcoded 5' primer, a second PCR ran about 6 to 11 cycles. Each CDR3 protein gets one entry after TCRdb re-called the 5' RACE reads with MiXCR. The sample carries fewer than 2,000,000 distinct CDR3 sequences, about 35% recorded once. This CDR3 has 17 residues. V lost 5 bases and J 0 bases, leaving 14 bases between the germline ends. Germline values: CDR1 SGHTA, CDR2 FQGTGA. The chain couples TRBV7-3 to TRBJ1-6; D gene ambiguous. Sequencing input: blood. The sequence was collected from a woman aged 30 to 39 in good health. The CDR3 protein is CASSPALVSSYNSPLHF. The CDR3 coding sequence is TGTGCCAGCAGCCCCGCGCTAGTGAGCTCCTATAATTCACCCCTCCACTTT.